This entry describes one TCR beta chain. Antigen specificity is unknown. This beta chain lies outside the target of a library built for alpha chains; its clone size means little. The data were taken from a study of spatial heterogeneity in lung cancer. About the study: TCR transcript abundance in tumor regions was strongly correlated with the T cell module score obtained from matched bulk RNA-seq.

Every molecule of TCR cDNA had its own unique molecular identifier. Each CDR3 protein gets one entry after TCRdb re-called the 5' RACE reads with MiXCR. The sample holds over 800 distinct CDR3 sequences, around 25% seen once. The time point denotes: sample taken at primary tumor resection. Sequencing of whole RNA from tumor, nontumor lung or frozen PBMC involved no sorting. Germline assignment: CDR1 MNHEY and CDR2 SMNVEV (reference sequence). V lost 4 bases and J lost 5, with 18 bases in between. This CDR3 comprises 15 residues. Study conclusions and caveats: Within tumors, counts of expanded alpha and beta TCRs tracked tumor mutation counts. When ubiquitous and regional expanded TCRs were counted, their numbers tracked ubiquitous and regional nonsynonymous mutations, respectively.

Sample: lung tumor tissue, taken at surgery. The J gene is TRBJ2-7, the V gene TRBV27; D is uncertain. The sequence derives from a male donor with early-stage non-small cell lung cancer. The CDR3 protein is CASSYASPQWDEQYF. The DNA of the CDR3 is TGTGCCAGCAGTTACGCGTCACCCCAATGGGACGAGCAGTACTTC.